This T cell receptor (beta chain) was recorded in a study of blood T cell repertoires in COVID-19. CDR1 SNHLY and CDR2 FYNNEI come from the germline V gene. Trimming took off 8 bases at V and 3 bases at J, with 6 bases between the two ends. The CDR3 contains 11 residues. Per the study methods: It was from reference gene primer amplification that nucleated cell counts were estimated. Profiling relied on immunoSEQ multiplex PCR, and the TCRdb table lists in-frame clones only, not all of them. The V and J calls and clone size come from that table; D and trimming were worked out from the DNA. The repertoire consists of fewer than 350,000 clones, with around 90% occurring once and the leading ten covering over 4%. Participants were aged roughly 18 to 100 years from some 24 US areas.

The V and J genes are TRBV2 and TRBJ2-3, with D uncertain. Sequenced material: PBMCs or T cells enriched from blood (not recorded which). The TCR comes from a man aged 55 to 70 who had recovered from COVID-19. CDR3 nucleotides: TGTGCCAGCTTCGAGACAGATACGCAGTATTTT. It yields the protein CASFETDTQYF.